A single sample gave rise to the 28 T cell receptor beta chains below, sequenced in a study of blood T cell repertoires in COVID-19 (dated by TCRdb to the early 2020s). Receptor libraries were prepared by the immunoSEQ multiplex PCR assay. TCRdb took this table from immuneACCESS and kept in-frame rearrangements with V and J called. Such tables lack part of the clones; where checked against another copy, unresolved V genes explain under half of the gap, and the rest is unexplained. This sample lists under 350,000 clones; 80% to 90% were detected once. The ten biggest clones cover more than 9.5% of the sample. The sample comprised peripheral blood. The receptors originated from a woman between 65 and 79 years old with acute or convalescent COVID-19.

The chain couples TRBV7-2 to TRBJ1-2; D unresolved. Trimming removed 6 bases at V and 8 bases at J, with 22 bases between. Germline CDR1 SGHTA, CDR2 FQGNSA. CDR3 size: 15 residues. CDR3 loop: CASSKMSSTDSGYTF. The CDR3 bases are TGTGCCAGCAGTAAGATGAGCTCTACCGATTCGGGCTACACCTTC.

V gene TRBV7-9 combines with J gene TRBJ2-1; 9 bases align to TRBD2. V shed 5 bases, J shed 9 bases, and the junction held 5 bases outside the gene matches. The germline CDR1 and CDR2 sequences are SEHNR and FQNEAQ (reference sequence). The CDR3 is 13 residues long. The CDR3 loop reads CASSPGTSSEQFF. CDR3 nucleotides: TGTGCCAGCAGCCCAGGGACTAGCTCTGAGCAGTTCTTC.

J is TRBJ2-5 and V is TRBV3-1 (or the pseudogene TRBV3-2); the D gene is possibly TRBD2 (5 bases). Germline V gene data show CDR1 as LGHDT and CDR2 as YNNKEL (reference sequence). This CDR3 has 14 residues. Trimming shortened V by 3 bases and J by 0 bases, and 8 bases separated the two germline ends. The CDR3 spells CASSHRGNQETQYF. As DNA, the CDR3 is TGTGCCAGCAGCCATAGAGGGAACCAAGAGACCCAGTACTTC.

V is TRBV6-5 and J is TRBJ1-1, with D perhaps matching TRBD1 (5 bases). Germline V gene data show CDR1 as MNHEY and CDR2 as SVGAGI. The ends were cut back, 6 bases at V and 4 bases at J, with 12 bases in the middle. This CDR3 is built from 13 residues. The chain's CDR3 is CASRGQGFTEAFF. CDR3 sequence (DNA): TGTGCCAGCAGGGGTCAGGGCTTCACTGAAGCTTTCTTT.

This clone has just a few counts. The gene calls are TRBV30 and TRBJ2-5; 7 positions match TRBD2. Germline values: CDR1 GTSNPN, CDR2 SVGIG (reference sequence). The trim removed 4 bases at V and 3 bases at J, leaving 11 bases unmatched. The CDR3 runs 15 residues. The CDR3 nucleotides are TGTGCCTGGAAGGCCGGGGGGACGATTAAAGAGACCCAGTACTTC. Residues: CAWKAGGTIKETQYF.

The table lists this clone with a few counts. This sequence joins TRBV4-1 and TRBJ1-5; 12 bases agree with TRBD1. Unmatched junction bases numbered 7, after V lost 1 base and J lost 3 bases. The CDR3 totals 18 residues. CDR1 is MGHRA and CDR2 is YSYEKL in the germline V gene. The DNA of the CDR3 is TGCGCCAGCAGCCAAGCCCACGGGACAGGGGGCTTCAATCAGCCCCAGCATTTT. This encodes CASSQAHGTGGFNQPQHF.

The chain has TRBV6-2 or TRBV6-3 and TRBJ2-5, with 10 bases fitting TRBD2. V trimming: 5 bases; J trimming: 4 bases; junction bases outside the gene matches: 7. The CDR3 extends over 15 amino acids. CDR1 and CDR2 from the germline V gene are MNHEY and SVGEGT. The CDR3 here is CASSRKRGGRETQYF. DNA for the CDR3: TGTGCCAGCAGTCGAAAGCGGGGGGGCCGAGAGACCCAGTACTTC.

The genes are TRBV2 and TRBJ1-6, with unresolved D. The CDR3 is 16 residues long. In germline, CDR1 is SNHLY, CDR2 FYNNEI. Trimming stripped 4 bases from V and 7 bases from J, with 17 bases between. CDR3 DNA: TGTGCCAGCAGTGTTAATGAGGCCTTTAAAAATTCACCCCTCCACTTT. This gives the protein CASSVNEAFKNSPLHF.

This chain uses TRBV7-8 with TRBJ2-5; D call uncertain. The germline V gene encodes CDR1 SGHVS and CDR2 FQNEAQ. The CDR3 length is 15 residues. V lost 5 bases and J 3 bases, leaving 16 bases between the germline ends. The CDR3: CASSPPVPRKETQYF. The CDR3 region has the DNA TGTGCCAGCAGCCCTCCGGTCCCGAGAAAAGAGACCCAGTACTTC.

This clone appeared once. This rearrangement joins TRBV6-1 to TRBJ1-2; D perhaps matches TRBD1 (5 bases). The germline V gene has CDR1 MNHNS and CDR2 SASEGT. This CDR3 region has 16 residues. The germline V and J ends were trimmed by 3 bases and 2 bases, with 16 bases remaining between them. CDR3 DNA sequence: TGTGCCAGCAGTGACCTAGGAAAACGGGGGAACTATGGCTACACCTTC. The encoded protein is CASSDLGKRGNYGYTF.

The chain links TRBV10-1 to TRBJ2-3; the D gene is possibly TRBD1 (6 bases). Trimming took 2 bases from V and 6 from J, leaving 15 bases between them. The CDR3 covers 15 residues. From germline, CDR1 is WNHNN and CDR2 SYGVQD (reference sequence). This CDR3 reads CASSERGGTVDTQYF. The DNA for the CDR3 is TGCGCCAGCAGTGAGAGAGGGGGAACGGTGGATACGCAGTATTTT.

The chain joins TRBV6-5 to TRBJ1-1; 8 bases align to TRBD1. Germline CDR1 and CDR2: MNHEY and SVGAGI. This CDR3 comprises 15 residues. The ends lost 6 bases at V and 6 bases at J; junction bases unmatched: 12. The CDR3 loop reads CASRRTRGRTAEAFF. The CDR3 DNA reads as TGTGCCAGCAGGAGGACCAGGGGGCGCACCGCTGAAGCTTTCTTT.

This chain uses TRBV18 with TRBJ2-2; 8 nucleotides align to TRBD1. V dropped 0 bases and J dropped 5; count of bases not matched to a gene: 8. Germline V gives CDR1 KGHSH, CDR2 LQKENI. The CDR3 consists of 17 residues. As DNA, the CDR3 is TGTGCCAGCTCACCACCATCCGTCAGGGGGCTTACCGGGGAGCTGTTTTTT. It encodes CASSPPSVRGLTGELFF.

This CDR3 reads CASSAHPDRVENIQYF. CDR3 nucleotide sequence: TGTGCCAGCAGTGCGCACCCCGACAGGGTGGAAAACATTCAGTACTTC. This chain uses TRBV2 with TRBJ2-4, with TRBD1 matching over 7 bases. The V and J ends lost 4 bases and 5 bases, in that order; junction bases with no gene match: 11. The germline V gene encodes CDR1 SNHLY and CDR2 FYNNEI. The CDR3 consists of 16 residues.

The CDR3 nucleotides are TGTGCCAGCAGTTACGGATCGGGGGTCTATGGCTACACCTTC. Amino acids: CASSYGSGVYGYTF. The chain is built from TRBV6-5 and TRBJ1-2; possibly TRBD1 for D (5 bases). V lost 2 bases and J 4 bases, leaving 11 bases between the germline ends. Germline values: CDR1 MNHEY, CDR2 SVGAGI. The CDR3 spans 14 residues.

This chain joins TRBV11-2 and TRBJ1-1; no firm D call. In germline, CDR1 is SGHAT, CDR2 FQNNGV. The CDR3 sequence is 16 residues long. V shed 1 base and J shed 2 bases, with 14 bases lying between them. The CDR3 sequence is CASSLGPTGFNTEAFF. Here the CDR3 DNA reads TGTGCCAGCAGCTTAGGCCCCACGGGATTTAACACTGAAGCTTTCTTT.

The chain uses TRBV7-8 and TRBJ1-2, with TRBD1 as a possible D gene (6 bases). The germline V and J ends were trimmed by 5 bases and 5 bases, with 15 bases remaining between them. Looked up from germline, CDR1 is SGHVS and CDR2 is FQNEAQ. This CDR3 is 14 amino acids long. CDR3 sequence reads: CASSGNRVPYGYTF. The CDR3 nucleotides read TGTGCCAGCAGCGGAAACAGGGTTCCTTATGGCTACACCTTC.

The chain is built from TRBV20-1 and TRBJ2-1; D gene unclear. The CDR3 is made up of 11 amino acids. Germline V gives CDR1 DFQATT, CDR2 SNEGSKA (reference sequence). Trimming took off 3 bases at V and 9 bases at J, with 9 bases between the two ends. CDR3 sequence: CSARSEAEQFF. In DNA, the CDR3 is TGCAGTGCTAGGAGCGAAGCTGAGCAGTTCTTC.

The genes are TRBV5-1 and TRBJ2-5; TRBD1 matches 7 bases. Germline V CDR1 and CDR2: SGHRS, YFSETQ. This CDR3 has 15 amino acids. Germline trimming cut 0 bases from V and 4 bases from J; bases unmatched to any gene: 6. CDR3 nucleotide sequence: TGCGCCAGCAGCTTGGGCGACAGGGTCGCAGAGACCCAGTACTTC. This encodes CASSLGDRVAETQYF.

The CDR3 region has the DNA TGCGCCAGCAGCTTGACAGGGACAGACGTAGGCTACACCTTC. It codes for CASSLTGTDVGYTF. The chain is built from TRBV5-1 and TRBJ1-2; 7 bases fit TRBD1. The CDR3 is 14 residues long. V was clipped by 1 base and J by 8 bases; unmatched bases: 8. CDR1 is SGHRS, CDR2 YFSETQ, per germline.

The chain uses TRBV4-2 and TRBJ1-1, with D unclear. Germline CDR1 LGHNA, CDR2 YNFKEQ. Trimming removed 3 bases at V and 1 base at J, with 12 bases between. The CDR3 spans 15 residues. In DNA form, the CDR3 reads TGTGCCAGCAGCCACCCCCCACGGTCGAACACTGAAGCTTTCTTT. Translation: CASSHPPRSNTEAFF.

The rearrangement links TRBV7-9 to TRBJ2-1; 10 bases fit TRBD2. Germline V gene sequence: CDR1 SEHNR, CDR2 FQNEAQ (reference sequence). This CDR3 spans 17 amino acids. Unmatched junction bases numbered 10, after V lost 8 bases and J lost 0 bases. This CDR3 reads CASRASGGRSSYNEQFF. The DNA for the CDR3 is TGTGCCAGCCGGGCTAGCGGGGGCCGTAGCTCCTACAATGAGCAGTTCTTC. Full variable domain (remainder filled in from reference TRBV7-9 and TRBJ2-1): DTGVSQNPRHKITKRGQNVTFRCDPISEHNRLYWYRQTLGQGPEFLTYFQNEAQLEKSRLLSDRFSAERPKGSFSTLEIQRTEQGDSAMYLCASRASGGRSSYNEQFFGPGTRLTVL.

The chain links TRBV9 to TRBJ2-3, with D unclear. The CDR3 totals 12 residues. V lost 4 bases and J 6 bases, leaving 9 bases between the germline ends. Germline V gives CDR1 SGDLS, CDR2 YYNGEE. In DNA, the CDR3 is TGTGCCAGCAGCTCTTCTTTGGATACGCAGTATTTT. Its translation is CASSSSLDTQYF.

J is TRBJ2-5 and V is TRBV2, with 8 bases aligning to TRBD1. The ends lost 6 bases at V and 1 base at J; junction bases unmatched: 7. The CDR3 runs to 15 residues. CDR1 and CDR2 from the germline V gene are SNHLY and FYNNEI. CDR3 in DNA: TGTGCCAGCAGGGGGGGACAGGCGGGCCAAGAGACCCAGTACTTC. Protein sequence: CASRGGQAGQETQYF.

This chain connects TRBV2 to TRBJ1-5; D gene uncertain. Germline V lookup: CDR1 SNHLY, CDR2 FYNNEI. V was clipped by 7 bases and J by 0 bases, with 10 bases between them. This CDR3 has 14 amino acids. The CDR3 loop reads CASTEGSSNQPQHF. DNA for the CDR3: TGTGCCAGCACGGAGGGAAGTAGCAATCAGCCCCAGCATTTT.

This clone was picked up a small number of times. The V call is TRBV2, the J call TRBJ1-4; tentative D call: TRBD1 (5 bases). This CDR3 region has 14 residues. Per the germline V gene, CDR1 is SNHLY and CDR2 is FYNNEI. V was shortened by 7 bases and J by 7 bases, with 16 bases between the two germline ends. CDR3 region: CASTGKPNGEKLFF. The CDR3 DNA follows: TGTGCCAGCACAGGGAAACCAAACGGTGAAAAACTGTTTTTT.

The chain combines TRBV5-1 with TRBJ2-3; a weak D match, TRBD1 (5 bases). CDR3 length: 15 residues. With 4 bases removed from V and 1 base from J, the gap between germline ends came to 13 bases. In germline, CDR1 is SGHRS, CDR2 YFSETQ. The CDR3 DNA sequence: TGCGCCAGCAGCCCGCGACAAGGGGGCACAGATACGCAGTATTTT. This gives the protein CASSPRQGGTDTQYF.

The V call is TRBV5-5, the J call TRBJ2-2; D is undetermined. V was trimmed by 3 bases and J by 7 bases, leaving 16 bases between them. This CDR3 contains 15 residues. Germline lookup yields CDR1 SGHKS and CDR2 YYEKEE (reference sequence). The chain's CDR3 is CASSYIGGGIGELFF. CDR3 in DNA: TGTGCCAGCAGCTATATTGGCGGCGGTATCGGGGAGCTGTTTTTT.